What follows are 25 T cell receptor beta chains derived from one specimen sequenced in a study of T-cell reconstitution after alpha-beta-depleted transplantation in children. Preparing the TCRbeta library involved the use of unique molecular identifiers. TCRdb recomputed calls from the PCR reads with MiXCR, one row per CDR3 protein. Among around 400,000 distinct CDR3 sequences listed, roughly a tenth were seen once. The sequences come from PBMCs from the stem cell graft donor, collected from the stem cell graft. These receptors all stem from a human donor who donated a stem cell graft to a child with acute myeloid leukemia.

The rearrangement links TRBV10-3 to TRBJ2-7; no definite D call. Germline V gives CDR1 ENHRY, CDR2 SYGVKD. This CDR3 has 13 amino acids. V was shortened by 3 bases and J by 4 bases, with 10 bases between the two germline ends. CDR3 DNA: TGTGCCATCAGTGATGGTAGACCTTACGAGCAGTACTTC. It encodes CAISDGRPYEQYF.

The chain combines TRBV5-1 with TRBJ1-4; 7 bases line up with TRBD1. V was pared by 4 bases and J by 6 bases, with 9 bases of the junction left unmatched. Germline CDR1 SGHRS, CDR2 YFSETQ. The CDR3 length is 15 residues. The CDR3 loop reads CASSQTGLAHEKLFF. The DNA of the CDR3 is TGCGCCAGCAGCCAGACAGGGCTCGCGCATGAAAAACTGTTTTTT.

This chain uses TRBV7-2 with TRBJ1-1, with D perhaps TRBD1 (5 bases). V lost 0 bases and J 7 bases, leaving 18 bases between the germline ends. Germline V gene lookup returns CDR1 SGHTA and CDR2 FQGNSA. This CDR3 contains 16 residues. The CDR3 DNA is TGTGCCAGCAGCTTAGCCCACGGGGCCCGGGTTTTTGAAGCTTTCTTT. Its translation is CASSLAHGARVFEAFF.

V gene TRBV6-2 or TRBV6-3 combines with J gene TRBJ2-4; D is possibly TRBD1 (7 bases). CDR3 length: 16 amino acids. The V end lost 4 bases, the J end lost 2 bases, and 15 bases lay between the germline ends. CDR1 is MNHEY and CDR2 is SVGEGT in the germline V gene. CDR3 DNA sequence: TGTGCCAGCAGTTCCCCCAGGGGGGTAACCAAAAACATTCAGTACTTC. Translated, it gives CASSSPRGVTKNIQYF.

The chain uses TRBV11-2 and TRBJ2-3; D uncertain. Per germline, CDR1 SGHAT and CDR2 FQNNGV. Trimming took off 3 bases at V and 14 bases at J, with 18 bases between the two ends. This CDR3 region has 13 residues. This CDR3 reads CASSFALRPVTYF. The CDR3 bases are TGTGCCAGCAGCTTCGCCCTAAGACCGGTTACGTATTTT.

As DNA, the CDR3 is TGCGCCAGCAGCTTCATGGTTGGCACTGAAGCTTTCTTT. Amino acid sequence: CASSFMVGTEAFF. V and J are TRBV5-1 and TRBJ1-1; D unclear. Germline V lookup: CDR1 SGHRS, CDR2 YFSETQ. CDR3 size: 13 residues. With 2 bases removed from V and 4 bases from J, the gap between germline ends came to 9 bases.

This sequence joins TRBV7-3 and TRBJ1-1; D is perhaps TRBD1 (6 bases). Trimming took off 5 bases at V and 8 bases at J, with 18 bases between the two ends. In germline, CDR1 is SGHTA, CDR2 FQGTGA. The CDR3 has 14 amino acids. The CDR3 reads CASSPRGGLNEAFF. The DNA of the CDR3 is TGTGCCAGCAGCCCTCGAGGGGGGTTGAACGAAGCTTTCTTT.

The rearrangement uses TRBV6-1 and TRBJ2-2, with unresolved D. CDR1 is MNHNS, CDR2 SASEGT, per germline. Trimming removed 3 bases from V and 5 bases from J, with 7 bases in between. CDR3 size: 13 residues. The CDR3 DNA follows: TGTGCCAGCAGTGAGTTGGGTACCGGGGAGCTGTTTTTT. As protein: CASSELGTGELFF.

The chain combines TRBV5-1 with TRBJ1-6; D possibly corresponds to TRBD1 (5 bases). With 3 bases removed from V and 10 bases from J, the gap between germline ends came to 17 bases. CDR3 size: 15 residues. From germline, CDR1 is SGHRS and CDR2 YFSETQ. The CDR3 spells CASSSGTQGGSPLHF. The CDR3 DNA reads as TGCGCCAGCAGCTCAGGGACTCAAGGAGGCTCACCCCTCCACTTT.

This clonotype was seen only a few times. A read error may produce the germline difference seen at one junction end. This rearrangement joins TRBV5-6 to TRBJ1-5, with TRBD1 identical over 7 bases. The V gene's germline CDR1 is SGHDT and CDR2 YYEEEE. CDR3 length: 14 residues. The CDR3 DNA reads TGTGCCAGCAGCTCGAGACAGGGAGTGCAGCCCCATCATTTT. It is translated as CASSSRQGVQPHHF.

CDR3 amino acids: CASSLDGGGTVYGYTF. The CDR3 DNA reads as TGTGCCAGCAGCTTAGACGGCGGGGGAACAGTTTATGGCTACACCTTC. The chain uses TRBV7-2 and TRBJ1-2; TRBD1 is a possible D gene (5 bases). Germline CDR1 SGHTA, CDR2 FQGNSA. This CDR3 region has 16 residues. V was trimmed by 1 base and J by 5 bases, leaving 17 bases between them.

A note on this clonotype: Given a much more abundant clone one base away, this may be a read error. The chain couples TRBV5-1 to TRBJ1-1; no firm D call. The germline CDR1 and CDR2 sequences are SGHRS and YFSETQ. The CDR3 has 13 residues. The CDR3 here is CASSLDSYTESFF. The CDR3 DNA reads TGCGCCAGCAGCTTGGACAGTTACACTGAATCTTTCTTT.

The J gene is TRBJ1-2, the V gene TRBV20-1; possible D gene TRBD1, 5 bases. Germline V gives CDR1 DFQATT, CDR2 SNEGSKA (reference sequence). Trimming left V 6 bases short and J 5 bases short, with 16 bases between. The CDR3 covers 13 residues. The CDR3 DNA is TGCAGTGCCCCCGGGGCCCAGACTTATGGCTACACCTTC. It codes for CSAPGAQTYGYTF.

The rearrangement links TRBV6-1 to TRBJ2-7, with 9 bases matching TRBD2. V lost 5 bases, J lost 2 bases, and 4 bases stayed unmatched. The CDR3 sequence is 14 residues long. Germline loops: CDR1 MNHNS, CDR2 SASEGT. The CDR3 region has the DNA TGTGCCAGCAGTCGAGAGCGGGGGGCCTACGAGCAGTACTTC. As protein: CASSRERGAYEQYF.

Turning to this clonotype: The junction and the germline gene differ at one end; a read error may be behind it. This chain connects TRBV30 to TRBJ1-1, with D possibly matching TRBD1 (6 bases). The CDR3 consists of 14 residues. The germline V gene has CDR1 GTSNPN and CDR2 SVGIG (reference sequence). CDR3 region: CAWSLLGGDTGAFF. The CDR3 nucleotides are TGTGCCTGGAGTCTCCTGGGAGGGGACACTGGAGCTTTCTTT.

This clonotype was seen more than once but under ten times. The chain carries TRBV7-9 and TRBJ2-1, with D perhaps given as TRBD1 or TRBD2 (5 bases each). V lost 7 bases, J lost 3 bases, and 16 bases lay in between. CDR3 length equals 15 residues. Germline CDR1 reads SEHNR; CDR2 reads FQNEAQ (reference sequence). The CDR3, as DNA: TGTGCCAGCATCTCTGGGGGTACCCTCTACAATGAGCAGTTCTTC. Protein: CASISGGTLYNEQFF.

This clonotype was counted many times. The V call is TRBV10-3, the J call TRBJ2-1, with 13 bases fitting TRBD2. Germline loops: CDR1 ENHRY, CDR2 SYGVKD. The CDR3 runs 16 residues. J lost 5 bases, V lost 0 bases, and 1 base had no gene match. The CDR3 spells CAISESTSGRDNEQFF. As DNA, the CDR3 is TGTGCCATCAGTGAGTCAACTAGCGGGAGGGACAATGAGCAGTTCTTC.

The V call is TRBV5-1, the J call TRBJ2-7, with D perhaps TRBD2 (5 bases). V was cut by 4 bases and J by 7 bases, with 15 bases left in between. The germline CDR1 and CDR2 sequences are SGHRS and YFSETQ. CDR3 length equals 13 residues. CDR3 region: CASSPGLWEEQYV. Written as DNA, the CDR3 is TGCGCCAGCAGCCCAGGACTCTGGGAAGAGCAGTACGTC.

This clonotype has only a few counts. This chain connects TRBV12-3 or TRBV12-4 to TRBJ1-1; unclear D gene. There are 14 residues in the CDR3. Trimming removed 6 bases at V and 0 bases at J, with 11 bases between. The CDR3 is CASSQTSMNTEAFF. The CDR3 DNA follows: TGTGCCAGCAGCCAAACAAGTATGAACACTGAAGCTTTCTTT.

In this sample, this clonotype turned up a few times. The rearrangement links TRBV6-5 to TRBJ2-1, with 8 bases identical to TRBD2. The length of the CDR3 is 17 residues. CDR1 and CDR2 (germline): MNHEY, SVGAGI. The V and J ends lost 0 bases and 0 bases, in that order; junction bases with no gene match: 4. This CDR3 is CASSYSPGGDSYNEQFF. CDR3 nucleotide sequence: TGTGCCAGCAGTTACTCCCCGGGAGGGGACTCCTACAATGAGCAGTTCTTC.

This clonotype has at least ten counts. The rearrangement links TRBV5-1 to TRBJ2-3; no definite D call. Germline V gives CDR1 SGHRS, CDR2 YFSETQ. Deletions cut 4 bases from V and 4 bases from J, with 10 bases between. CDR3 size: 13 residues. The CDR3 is CASSIAAADTQYF. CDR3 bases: TGCGCCAGCAGCATCGCGGCAGCAGATACGCAGTATTTT.

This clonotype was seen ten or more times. In DNA form, the CDR3 reads TGCAGCGTTGAATCTATACAGGGGGCATACAATGAGCAGTTCTTC. Its translation: CSVESIQGAYNEQFF. This chain joins TRBV29-1 and TRBJ2-1; 9 bases align to TRBD1. Germline CDR1 is SQVTM and CDR2 is ANQGSEA. The V and J ends lost 2 bases and 4 bases, in that order; junction bases with no gene match: 6. CDR3 size: 15 residues.

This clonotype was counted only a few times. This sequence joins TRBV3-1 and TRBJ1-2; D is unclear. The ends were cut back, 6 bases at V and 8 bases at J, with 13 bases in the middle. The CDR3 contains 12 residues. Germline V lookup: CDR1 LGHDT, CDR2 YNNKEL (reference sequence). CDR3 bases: TGTGCCAGCAGGCGAAGTGGGGAGGGCTACACCTTC. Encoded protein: CASRRSGEGYTF.

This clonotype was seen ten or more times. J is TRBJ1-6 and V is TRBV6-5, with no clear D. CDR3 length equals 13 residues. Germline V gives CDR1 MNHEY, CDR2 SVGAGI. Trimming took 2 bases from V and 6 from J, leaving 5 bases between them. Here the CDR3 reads CASSYTINSPLHF. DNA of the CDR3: TGTGCCAGCAGTTACACAATTAATTCACCCCTCCACTTT.

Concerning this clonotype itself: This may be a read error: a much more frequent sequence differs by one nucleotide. This chain's CDR3 is CAIREEVASYEQYF. The DNA of the CDR3 is TGTGCCATCAGGGAGGAGGTTGCTTCCTACGAGCAGTACTTC. This chain joins TRBV10-3 and TRBJ2-7; tentatively, D is TRBD2 (5 bases). Trimming left V 6 bases short and J 1 base short, with 13 bases between. Germline CDR1 is ENHRY and CDR2 is SYGVKD. The CDR3 length is 14 residues.